Listed below are T cell receptor beta chains from one sample, sequenced in a study of blood T cell repertoires in COVID-19. This table comes from immunoSEQ multiplex PCR, and its TCRdb copy is limited to in-frame clones, with some not included. The sample has tens of thousands of clones; around 84% are singletons. The sequenced material came from peripheral blood. The receptor source for this set is a man aged 45 to 65 with active COVID-19. Each CDR3 is given with its conserved first and last residue. D genes are given only for firm matches. Only some rows state a clone size, as once, few, many or a class for expanded clones.

clone size	V gene	D gene	CDR3 length	J gene	CDR3 protein	CDR3 DNA
-	TRBV6-6	TRBD1	15	TRBJ1-1	CASSYSGQGNTEAFF	TGTGCCAGCAGTTACTCTGGACAGGGGAACACTGAAGCTTTCTTT
-	TRBV5-4	TRBD1	15	TRBJ2-2	CASSLGTGLTGELFF	TGTGCCAGCAGCTTGGGGACAGGGCTCACCGGGGAGCTGTTTTTT
-	TRBV3-1/TRBV3-2	-	13	TRBJ1-1	CASSQGVSAEAFF	TGTGCCAGCAGCCAAGGTGTCTCGGCTGAAGCTTTCTTT
-	TRBV2	-	16	TRBJ1-4	CASSTLRTATNEKLFF	TGTGCCAGCAGCACCCTTCGGACAGCCACAAATGAAAAACTGTTTTTT
-	TRBV10-1	-	16	TRBJ1-6	CASSDTGSSYNSPLHF	TGCGCCAGCAGTGATACAGGGAGCTCCTATAATTCACCCCTCCACTTT
-	TRBV5-1	TRBD2	16	TRBJ2-1	CASSLAGAGGQNEQFF	TGCGCCAGCAGCTTGGCGGGAGCGGGGGGGCAGAATGAGCAGTTCTTC
-	TRBV6-5	-	10	TRBJ1-2	CASRRVGYTF	TGTGCCAGCCGGAGGGTGGGCTACACCTTC
-	TRBV3-1/TRBV3-2	TRBD1	16	TRBJ1-5	CASSQDPVAGGEPQHF	TGTGCCAGCAGCCAAGACCCCGTTGCAGGGGGTGAGCCCCAGCATTTT
-	TRBV5-4	-	15	TRBJ2-2	CASRIQGQGNGELFF	TGTGCCAGCAGGATCCAGGGGCAAGGGAACGGGGAGCTGTTTTTT
-	TRBV7-9	-	14	TRBJ1-4	CASSTSATNEKLFF	-
-	TRBV19	-	16	TRBJ1-4	CASSIGSEATNEKLFF	TGTGCCAGTAGTATAGGATCGGAGGCAACTAATGAAAAACTGTTTTTT
-	TRBV2	TRBD1	13	TRBJ1-2	CASSRQGSEGYTF	TGTGCCAGCAGTCGACAGGGATCGGAAGGCTACACCTTC
-	TRBV7-9	-	19	TRBJ1-1	CASSLGQATVLSRNTEAFF	TGTGCCAGCAGCTTAGGCCAGGCGACAGTGCTCTCGAGGAACACTGAAGCTTTCTTT
-	TRBV3-1/TRBV3-2	-	17	TRBJ2-5	CASSPREGGFEGETQYF	TGTGCCAGCAGCCCTCGAGAGGGAGGATTTGAGGGAGAGACCCAGTACTTC
-	TRBV3-1/TRBV3-2	TRBD1	14	TRBJ2-7	CASSQETGDHEQYF	TGTGCCAGCAGCCAAGAGACAGGGGACCACGAGCAGTACTTC
-	TRBV5-4	TRBD2	18	TRBJ2-1	CASSLGDSSGGIYNEQFF	TGTGCCAGCAGCTTGGGCGACTCTAGCGGAGGGATTTACAATGAGCAGTTCTTC
-	TRBV6-9	TRBD2	14	TRBJ2-2	CASTSALNTGELFF	TGTGCCAGTACTAGCGCCCTCAACACCGGGGAGCTGTTTTTT
-	TRBV11-2	TRBD1	14	TRBJ1-2	CASTEGQGFKGYTF	TGTGCCAGCACCGAAGGACAGGGCTTCAAGGGCTACACCTTC
-	TRBV3-1/TRBV3-2	TRBD1	17	TRBJ2-1	CASSQDSPDRNYNEQFF	TGTGCCAGCAGCCAAGATAGCCCGGACAGGAATTACAATGAGCAGTTCTTC
-	TRBV2	TRBD1	14	TRBJ1-5	CASSDRGVGQPQHF	TGTGCCAGCAGTGACAGGGGGGTAGGTCAGCCCCAGCATTTT
once	TRBV4-1	TRBD2	15	TRBJ2-3	CASSQFSGRPDTQYF	TGCGCCAGCAGCCAATTCAGCGGGAGGCCAGATACGCAGTATTTT
-	TRBV6-6	-	15	TRBJ1-1	CASSPTGGGNTEAFF	TGTGCCAGCAGTCCGACTGGGGGGGGGAACACTGAAGCTTTCTTT
few	TRBV6-5	-	12	TRBJ1-5	CASTGLGQPQHF	TGTGCCAGCACAGGTTTGGGTCAGCCCCAGCATTTT
-	TRBV5-1	TRBD2	15	TRBJ2-1	CASSLTSGLGEEQFF	TGCGCCAGCAGCCTGACTAGCGGTCTTGGTGAGGAGCAGTTCTTC
once	TRBV5-1	-	13	TRBJ2-5	CASSLYRQETQYF	TGCGCCAGCAGCTTGTACAGGCAAGAGACCCAGTACTTC
once	TRBV5-5	TRBD2	15	TRBJ2-5	CASSSRVGGSETQYF	TGTGCCAGCAGCTCCCGGGTGGGAGGGTCGGAGACCCAGTACTTC
-	TRBV4-2	TRBD1	17	TRBJ2-1	CASSPRTTGTGVNEQFF	TGTGCCAGCAGCCCTAGAACTACCGGGACAGGGGTCAATGAGCAGTTCTTC
-	TRBV11-2	TRBD1	15	TRBJ2-1	CASSSWTGGYNEQFF	TGTGCCAGCAGCTCTTGGACAGGGGGCTACAATGAGCAGTTCTTC
-	TRBV19	-	16	TRBJ1-1	CASSPGPLLKGTEAFF	TGTGCCAGTTCCCCAGGGCCCTTACTTAAGGGCACTGAAGCTTTCTTT
-	TRBV6-5	-	13	TRBJ1-1	CASIGQPDTEAFF	TGTGCCAGCATTGGACAGCCGGACACTGAAGCTTTCTTT
-	TRBV3-1/TRBV3-2	TRBD2	14	TRBJ2-3	CASSPGLGTDTQYF	TGTGCCAGCAGCCCAGGACTAGGCACAGATACGCAGTATTTT
-	TRBV29-1	TRBD1	11	TRBJ2-1	CSGGTGDEQFF	TGCAGCGGAGGGACAGGCGATGAGCAGTTCTTC
-	TRBV6-5	-	13	TRBJ2-2	CAALSQNTGELFF	TGTGCCGCCCTATCTCAGAACACCGGGGAGCTGTTTTTT
-	TRBV15	-	14	TRBJ2-5	CATRAGAYQETQYF	TGTGCCACCAGGGCAGGGGCATACCAAGAGACCCAGTACTTC
-	TRBV7-8	TRBD1	15	TRBJ2-3	CASSSRDRGVDTQYF	TGTGCCAGCAGCTCCCGGGACAGGGGGGTAGATACGCAGTATTTT
-	TRBV30	-	12	TRBJ1-4	CAWSPTNEKLFF	TGTGCCTGGAGTCCGACTAATGAAAAACTGTTTTTT
-	TRBV19	-	15	TRBJ2-7	CASSHGQSFSYEQYF	TGTGCCAGTAGCCATGGCCAGTCTTTCTCCTACGAGCAGTACTTC
-	TRBV6-5	-	15	TRBJ1-1	CASSYSSGQNTEAFF	TGTGCCAGCAGTTACTCATCGGGACAGAACACTGAAGCTTTCTTT
-	TRBV5-8	-	16	TRBJ2-1	CASSPKDTLSYNEQFF	TGTGCCAGCAGCCCGAAGGACACCCTATCCTACAATGAGCAGTTCTTC
-	TRBV2	-	11	TRBJ2-1	CASSGVNEQFF	TGTGCCAGCAGTGGTGTAAATGAGCAGTTCTTC
-	TRBV29-1	TRBD1	13	TRBJ2-1	CSVSDRVRYEQFF	TGCAGCGTCTCGGACAGGGTTCGGTATGAGCAGTTCTTC
-	TRBV5-1	TRBD1	15	TRBJ1-6	CASSPGGTANSPLHF	TGCGCCAGCAGCCCTGGAGGGACAGCTAATTCACCCCTCCACTTT
-	TRBV10-3	-	14	TRBJ2-3	CAIRGGQNTDTQYF	TGTGCCATCAGGGGGGGACAGAACACAGATACGCAGTATTTT
few	TRBV20-1	-	11	TRBJ2-1	CSARRGPWEFF	TGCAGTGCTAGGAGAGGCCCATGGGAGTTCTTC
-	TRBV29-1	-	10	TRBJ1-1	CSVAEAEAFF	TGCAGCGTCGCAGAAGCTGAAGCTTTCTTT
-	TRBV27	-	15	TRBJ1-4	CASSLRGFRNEKLFF	TGTGCCAGCAGTTTAAGGGGGTTCAGGAATGAAAAACTGTTTTTT
-	TRBV6-5	TRBD1	12	TRBJ1-2	CASRTGGSGYTF	TGTGCCAGCAGGACAGGGGGCTCAGGCTACACCTTC
few	TRBV5-6	-	17	TRBJ1-4	CASSWDNLTSTNEKLFF	TGTGCCAGCAGCTGGGACAATCTCACATCAACTAATGAAAAACTGTTTTTT
-	TRBV5-6	TRBD1	15	TRBJ1-2	CASSLGTGTIGGYTF	TGTGCCAGCAGCTTGGGGACAGGGACGATAGGTGGCTACACCTTC
-	TRBV2	-	15	TRBJ2-5	CASRQRDTKGETQYF	TGTGCCAGCAGGCAGAGGGACACCAAAGGGGAGACCCAGTACTTC
-	TRBV6-1	TRBD1	15	TRBJ2-3	CASSEADRRVDTQYF	TGTGCCAGCAGTGAAGCGGACAGGAGAGTGGATACGCAGTATTTT
-	TRBV18	-	14	TRBJ1-1	CASSPPGGSTEAFF	TGTGCCAGCTCACCACCGGGGGGGAGCACTGAAGCTTTCTTT
-	TRBV28	-	14	TRBJ1-1	CASSPPGGAAEAFF	TGTGCCAGCAGTCCCCCGGGGGGCGCGGCTGAAGCTTTCTTT
-	TRBV6-5	-	13	TRBJ2-7	CASSSTGTYEQYF	TGTGCCAGCAGCTCGACTGGAACCTACGAGCAGTACTTC